This T cell receptor beta chain was observed in a study of blood T cell repertoires in COVID-19. Study summary: COVID-19 samples collected from the United States, Italy and Spain covered acute and convalescent phases. T cells, B-cell-depleted T cells, or PBMCs supplied cDNA or gDNA.

Original handling: Reference gene primers were amplified, and this amplification served to estimate nucleated cell counts. Generated by immunoSEQ multiplex PCR, the TCRdb table keeps only in-frame clones and is missing some. The V and J calls and clone size are taken from that table; D and trimming were inferred from the DNA. The table lists about 54,000 clones, less than 95% of them singletons. Germline V CDR1 and CDR2: SGHTA, FQGNSA. Trimming stripped 4 bases from V and 4 bases from J, with 10 bases between. CDR3 length equals 13 residues. The genes are TRBV7-2 and TRBJ1-1; D is perhaps TRBD1 (5 bases). Sample: peripheral blood. This TCR was recovered from a woman aged 40 to 55 with active COVID-19. The CDR3 sequence is CASSSGLLTEAFF. Written as DNA, the CDR3 is TGTGCCAGCAGCTCGGGACTCCTCACTGAAGCTTTCTTT.